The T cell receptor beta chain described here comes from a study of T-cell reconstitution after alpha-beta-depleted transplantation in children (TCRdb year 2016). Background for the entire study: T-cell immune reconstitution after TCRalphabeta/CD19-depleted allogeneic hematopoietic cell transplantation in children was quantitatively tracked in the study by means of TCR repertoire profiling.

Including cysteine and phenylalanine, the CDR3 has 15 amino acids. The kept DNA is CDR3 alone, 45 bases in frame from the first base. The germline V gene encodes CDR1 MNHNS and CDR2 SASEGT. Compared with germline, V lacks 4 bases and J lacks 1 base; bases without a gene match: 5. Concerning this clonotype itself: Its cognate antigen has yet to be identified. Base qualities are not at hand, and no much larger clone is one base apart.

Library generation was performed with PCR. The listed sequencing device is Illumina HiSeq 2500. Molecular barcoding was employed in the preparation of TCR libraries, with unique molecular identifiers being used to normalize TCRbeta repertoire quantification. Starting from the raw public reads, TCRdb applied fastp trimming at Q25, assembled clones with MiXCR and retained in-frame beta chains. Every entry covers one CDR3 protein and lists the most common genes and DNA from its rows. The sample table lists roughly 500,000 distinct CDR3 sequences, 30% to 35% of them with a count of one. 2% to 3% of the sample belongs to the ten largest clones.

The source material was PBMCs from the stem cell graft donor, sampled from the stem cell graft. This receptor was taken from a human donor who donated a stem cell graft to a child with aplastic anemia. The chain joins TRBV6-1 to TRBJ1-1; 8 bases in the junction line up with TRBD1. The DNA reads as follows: TGTGCCAGCAGTGGGCGACAGGGGACGAACACTGAAGCTTTCTTT. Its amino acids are CASSGRQGTNTEAFF.